This T cell receptor beta chain comes out of a study of STAT5B mutations in CD4+ large granular lymphocyte leukemia. Overall study: The CDR3 'QG' motif was associated with a particular HLA allele among healthy donors.

Germline loops: CDR1 KGHSH, CDR2 LQKENI. The V end was cut by 5 bases, the J end by 2 bases, with 9 bases between. The CDR3 has 13 residues. The data were produced by immunoSEQ multiplex PCR, yet TCRdb's version contains in-frame clones alone and is incomplete. Of 45,000 to 55,000 clones listed, around 70% were seen once; the top ten hold 1.5% to 1.7%. This clone was seen only a few times. Material: CD4+ T cells from blood buffy coats. The clonotype originates from a human donor in good health. The rearrangement links TRBV18 to TRBJ1-1; perhaps TRBD1 as D (5 bases). CDR3 loop: CASSRDDNTEAFF. The CDR3 coding sequence is TGTGCCAGCTCAAGGGACGATAACACTGAAGCTTTCTTT.